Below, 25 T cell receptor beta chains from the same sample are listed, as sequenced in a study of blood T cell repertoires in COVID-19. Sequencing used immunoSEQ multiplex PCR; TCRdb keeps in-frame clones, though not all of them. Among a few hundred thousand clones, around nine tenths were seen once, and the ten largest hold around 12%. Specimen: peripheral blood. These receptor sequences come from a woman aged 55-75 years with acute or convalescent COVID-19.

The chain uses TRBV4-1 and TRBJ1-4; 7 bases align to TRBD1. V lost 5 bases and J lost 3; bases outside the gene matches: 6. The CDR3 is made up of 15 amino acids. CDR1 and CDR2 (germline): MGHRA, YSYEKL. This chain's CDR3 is CASSEGQAANEKLFF. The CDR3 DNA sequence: TGCGCCAGCAGCGAAGGACAGGCGGCTAATGAAAAACTGTTTTTT.

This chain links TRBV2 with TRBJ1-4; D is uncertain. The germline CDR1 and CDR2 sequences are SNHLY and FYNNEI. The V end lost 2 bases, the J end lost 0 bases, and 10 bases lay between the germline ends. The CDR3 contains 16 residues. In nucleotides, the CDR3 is TGTGCCAGCAGTGAAAGGTCGGGTTCAACTAATGAAAAACTGTTTTTT. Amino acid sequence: CASSERSGSTNEKLFF.

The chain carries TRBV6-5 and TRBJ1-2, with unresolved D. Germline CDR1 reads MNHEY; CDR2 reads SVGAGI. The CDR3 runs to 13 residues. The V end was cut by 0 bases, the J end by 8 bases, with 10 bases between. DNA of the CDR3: TGTGCCAGCAGTTACTCACCGGGTGGGGGCTACACCTTC. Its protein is CASSYSPGGGYTF.

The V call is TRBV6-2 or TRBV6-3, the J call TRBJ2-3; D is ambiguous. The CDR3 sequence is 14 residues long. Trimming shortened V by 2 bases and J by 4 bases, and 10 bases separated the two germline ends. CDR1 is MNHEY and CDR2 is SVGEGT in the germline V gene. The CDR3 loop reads CASSYNRVADTQYF. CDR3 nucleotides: TGTGCCAGCAGTTACAATCGGGTAGCAGATACGCAGTATTTT.

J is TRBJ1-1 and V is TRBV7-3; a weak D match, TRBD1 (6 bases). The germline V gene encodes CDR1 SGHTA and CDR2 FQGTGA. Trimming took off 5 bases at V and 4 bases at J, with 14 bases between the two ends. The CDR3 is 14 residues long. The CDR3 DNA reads TGTGCCAGCAGCCAGCTGGGAGGGGGCACTGAAGCTTTCTTT. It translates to CASSQLGGGTEAFF.

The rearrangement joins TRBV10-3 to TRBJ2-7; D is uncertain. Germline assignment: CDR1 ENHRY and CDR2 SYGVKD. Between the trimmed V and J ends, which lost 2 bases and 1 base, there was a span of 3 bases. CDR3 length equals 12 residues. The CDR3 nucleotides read TGTGCCATCAGTGAGACTTCCTACGAGCAGTACTTC. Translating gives CAISETSYEQYF.

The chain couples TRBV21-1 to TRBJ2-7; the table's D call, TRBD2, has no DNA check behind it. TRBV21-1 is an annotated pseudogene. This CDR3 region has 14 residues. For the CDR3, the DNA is TGTGCCAGCAGCCCCCATAGCGGGATCGACGAGCAGTACTTC. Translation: CASSPHSGIDEQYF.

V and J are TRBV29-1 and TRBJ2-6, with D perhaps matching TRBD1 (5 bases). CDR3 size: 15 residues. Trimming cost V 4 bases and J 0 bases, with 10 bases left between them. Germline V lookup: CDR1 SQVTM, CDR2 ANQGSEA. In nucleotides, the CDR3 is TGCAGCGTTGTCCAGGGCATCTCTGGGGCCAACGTCCTGACTTTC. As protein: CSVVQGISGANVLTF.

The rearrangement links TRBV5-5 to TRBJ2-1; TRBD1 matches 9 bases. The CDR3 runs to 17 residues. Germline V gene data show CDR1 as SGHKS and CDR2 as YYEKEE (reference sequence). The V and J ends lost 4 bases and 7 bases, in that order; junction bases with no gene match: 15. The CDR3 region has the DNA TGTGCCAGCAGCCCATACCCGGTGGACAGGGGTTTGAATGAGCAGTTCTTC. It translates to CASSPYPVDRGLNEQFF.

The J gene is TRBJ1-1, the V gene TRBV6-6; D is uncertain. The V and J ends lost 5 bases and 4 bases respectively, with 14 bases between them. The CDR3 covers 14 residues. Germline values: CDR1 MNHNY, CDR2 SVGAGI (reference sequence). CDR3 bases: TGTGCCAGCAGTCGTGGGCGGGGTAGCACTGAAGCTTTCTTT. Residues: CASSRGRGSTEAFF.

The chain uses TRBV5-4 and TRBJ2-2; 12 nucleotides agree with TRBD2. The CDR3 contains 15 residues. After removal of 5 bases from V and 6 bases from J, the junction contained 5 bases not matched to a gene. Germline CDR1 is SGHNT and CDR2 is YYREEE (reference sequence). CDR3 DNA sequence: TGTGCCAGCAGTCCGACTAGCGGGAGTTCCGGGGAGCTGTTTTTT. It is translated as CASSPTSGSSGELFF.

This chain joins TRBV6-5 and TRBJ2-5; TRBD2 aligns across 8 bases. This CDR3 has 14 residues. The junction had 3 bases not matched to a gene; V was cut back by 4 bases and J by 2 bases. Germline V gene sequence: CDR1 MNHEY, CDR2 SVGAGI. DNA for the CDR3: TGTGCCAGCAGTTGGACTAGCAGGCAAGAGACCCAGTACTTC. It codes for CASSWTSRQETQYF.

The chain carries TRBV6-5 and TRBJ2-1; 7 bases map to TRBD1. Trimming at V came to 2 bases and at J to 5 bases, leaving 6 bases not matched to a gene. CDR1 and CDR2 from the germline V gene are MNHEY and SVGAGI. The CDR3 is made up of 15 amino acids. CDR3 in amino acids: CASSYMRQGNNEQFF. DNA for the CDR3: TGTGCCAGCAGTTACATGCGACAGGGAAACAATGAGCAGTTCTTC.

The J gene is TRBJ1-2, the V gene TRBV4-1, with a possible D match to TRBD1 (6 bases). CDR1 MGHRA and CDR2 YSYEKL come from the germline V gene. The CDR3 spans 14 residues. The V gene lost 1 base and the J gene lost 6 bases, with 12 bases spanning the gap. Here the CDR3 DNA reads TGCGCCAGCAGCCAAGTACAGGGCAGCCATGGCTACACCTTC. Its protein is CASSQVQGSHGYTF.

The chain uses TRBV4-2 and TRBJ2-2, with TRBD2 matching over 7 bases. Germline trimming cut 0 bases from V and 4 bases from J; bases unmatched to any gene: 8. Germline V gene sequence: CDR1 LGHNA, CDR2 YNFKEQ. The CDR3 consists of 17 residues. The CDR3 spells CASSQERGGVLTGELFF. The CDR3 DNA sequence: TGTGCCAGCAGCCAAGAGCGTGGGGGGGTCCTCACCGGGGAGCTGTTTTTT.

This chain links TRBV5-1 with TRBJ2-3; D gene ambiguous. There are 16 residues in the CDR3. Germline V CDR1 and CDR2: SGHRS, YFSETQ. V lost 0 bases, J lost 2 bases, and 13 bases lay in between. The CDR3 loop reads CASSLDMVESTDTQYF. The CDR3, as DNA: TGCGCCAGCAGCTTGGATATGGTGGAGTCCACAGATACGCAGTATTTT.

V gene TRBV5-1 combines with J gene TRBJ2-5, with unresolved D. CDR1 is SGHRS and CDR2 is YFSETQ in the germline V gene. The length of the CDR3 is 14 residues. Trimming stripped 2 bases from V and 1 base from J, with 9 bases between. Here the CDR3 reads CASSFVEPQETQYF. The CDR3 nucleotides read TGCGCCAGCAGCTTCGTGGAGCCCCAAGAGACCCAGTACTTC.

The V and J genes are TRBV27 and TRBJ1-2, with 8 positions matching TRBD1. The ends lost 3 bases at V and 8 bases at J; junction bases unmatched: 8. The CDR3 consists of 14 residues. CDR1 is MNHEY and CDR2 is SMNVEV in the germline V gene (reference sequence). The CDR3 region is CASSFLTGDTGYTF. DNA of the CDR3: TGTGCCAGCAGTTTCCTGACAGGGGACACCGGCTACACCTTC.

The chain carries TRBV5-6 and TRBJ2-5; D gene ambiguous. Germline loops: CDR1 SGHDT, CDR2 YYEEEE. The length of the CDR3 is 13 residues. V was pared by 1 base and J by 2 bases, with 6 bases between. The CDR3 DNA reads TGTGCCAGCAGCTTGTGGCTGCAAGAGACCCAGTACTTC. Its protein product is CASSLWLQETQYF.

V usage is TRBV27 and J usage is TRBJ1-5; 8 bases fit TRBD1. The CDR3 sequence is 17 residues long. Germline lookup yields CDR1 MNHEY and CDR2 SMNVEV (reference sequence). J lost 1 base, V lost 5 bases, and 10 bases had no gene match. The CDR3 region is CASSAGQGRESNQPQHF. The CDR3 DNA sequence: TGTGCCAGCAGTGCAGGACAGGGCCGCGAGAGCAATCAGCCCCAGCATTTT.

In DNA form, the CDR3 reads TGTGCCTTCCGGGGGGCGGGGGCCTACGAGCAGTACTTC. Protein product: CAFRGAGAYEQYF. J is TRBJ2-7 and V is TRBV2, with a weak D call TRBD2 (7 bases). V shed 11 bases and J shed 2 bases, with 16 bases lying between them. Germline assignment: CDR1 SNHLY and CDR2 FYNNEI. This CDR3 has 13 amino acids.

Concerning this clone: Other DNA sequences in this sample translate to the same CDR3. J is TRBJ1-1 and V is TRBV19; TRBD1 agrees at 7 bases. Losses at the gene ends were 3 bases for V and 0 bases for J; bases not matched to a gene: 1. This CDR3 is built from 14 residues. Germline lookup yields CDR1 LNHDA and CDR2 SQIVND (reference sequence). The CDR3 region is CASSITGVNTEAFF. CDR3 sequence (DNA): TGTGCCAGTAGTATTACAGGGGTGAACACTGAAGCTTTCTTT.

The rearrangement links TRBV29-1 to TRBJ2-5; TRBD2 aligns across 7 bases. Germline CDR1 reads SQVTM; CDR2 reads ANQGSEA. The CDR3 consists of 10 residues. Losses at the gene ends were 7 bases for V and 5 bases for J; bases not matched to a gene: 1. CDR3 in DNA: TGCAGCGGGGAGGGGGAGACCCAGTACTTC. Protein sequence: CSGEGETQYF.

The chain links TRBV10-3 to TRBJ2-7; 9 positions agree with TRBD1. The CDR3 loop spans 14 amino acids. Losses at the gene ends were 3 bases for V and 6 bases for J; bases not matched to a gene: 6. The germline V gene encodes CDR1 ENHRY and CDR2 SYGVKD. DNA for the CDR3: TGTGCCATCAGTGAAACAGGGGGCTTTATCGAGCAGTACTTC. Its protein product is CAISETGGFIEQYF.

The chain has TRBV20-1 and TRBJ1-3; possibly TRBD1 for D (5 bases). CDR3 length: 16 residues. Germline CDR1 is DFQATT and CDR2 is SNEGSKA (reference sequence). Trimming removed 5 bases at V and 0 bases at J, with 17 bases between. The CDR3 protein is CSARGVGGDSGNTIYF. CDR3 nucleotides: TGCAGTGCTCGTGGGGTAGGAGGGGACTCTGGAAACACCATATATTTT.